These 8 T cell receptor beta chains originate from one sample sequenced in a study of blood T cell repertoires in COVID-19. Produced via immunoSEQ multiplex PCR; TCRdb's table is partial and in-frame only. The sample gives hundreds of thousands of clones, 88% of which show up once; around 6.5% is in the top ten. The sequenced sample consisted of peripheral blood. The receptor set was obtained from a woman in her twenties or thirties with COVID-19, enrolled during active disease.

This clone was seen only once. CDR3 residues: CASRPAEYRTDTQYF. The CDR3 coding sequence is TGTGCCAGCCGCCCAGCGGAGTACCGCACAGATACGCAGTATTTT. V is TRBV6-2 or TRBV6-3 and J is TRBJ2-3, with D possibly TRBD2 on 5 matching bases. The CDR3 length is 15 residues. CDR1 and CDR2 from the germline V gene are MNHEY and SVGEGT. V was clipped by 8 bases and J by 1 base, with 16 bases between them.

The chain is built from TRBV11-2 and TRBJ2-1, with 9 positions matching TRBD2. The junction had 5 bases not matched to a gene; V was cut back by 1 base and J by 4 bases. The germline V gene has CDR1 SGHAT and CDR2 FQNNGV. CDR3 length: 16 residues. CDR3 in DNA: TGTGCCAGCAGCTTAGGCCTAGCGGGGTATTACAATGAGCAGTTCTTC. Translated, it gives CASSLGLAGYYNEQFF.

The rearrangement uses TRBV23-1 and TRBJ2-5; TRBD1 aligns across 10 bases. TRBV23-1 is given ORF status, its function remaining uncertain. V was pared by 7 bases and J by 5 bases, with 10 bases of the junction left unmatched. The CDR3 is 15 residues long. As DNA, the CDR3 is TGCGCCAGCATCGCCGGGGGACAGGGGCCGGAGACCCAGTACTTC. Amino acid sequence: CASIAGGQGPETQYF.

The chain has TRBV19 and TRBJ2-2, with TRBD2 identical over 11 bases. Germline CDR1 and CDR2: LNHDA and SQIVND (reference sequence). With 7 bases clipped from V and 4 bases from J, the junction kept 8 bases outside the gene matches. The CDR3 spans 16 residues. The CDR3: CASTLGLADFTGELFF. The CDR3 nucleotides read TGTGCCAGTACTTTGGGACTAGCGGATTTCACCGGGGAGCTGTTTTTT. Full variable domain (remainder filled in from reference TRBV19 and TRBJ2-2): DGGITQSPKYLFRKEGQNVTLSCEQNLNHDAMYWYRQDPGQGLRLIYYSQIVNDFQKGDIAEGYSVSREKKESFPLTVTSAQKNPTAFYLCASTLGLADFTGELFFGEGSRLTVL.

Written as DNA, the CDR3 is TGTGCCAGCAGTTATGAGCCAGGCAACACTGAAGCTTTCTTT. It is translated as CASSYEPGNTEAFF. The chain has TRBV6-5 and TRBJ1-1, with D uncertain. The CDR3 has 14 residues. Germline-derived CDR1 and CDR2 are MNHEY and SVGAGI. V lost 3 bases and J 2 bases, leaving 10 bases between the germline ends.

This chain links TRBV6-5 with TRBJ2-7; D unresolved. Germline V CDR1 and CDR2: MNHEY, SVGAGI. This CDR3 has 14 amino acids. V dropped 5 bases and J dropped 1 base, with 12 bases sitting between them. For the CDR3, the DNA is TGTGCCAGCAGTAATCTGAGAGGTTCCTACGAGCAGTACTTC. This translates into CASSNLRGSYEQYF.

The genes are TRBV28 and TRBJ1-4; D is perhaps TRBD1 (5 bases). The ends were cut back, 7 bases at V and 8 bases at J, with 20 bases in the middle. Germline V gene sequence: CDR1 MDHEN, CDR2 SYDVKM. The CDR3 spans 15 residues. Here the CDR3 reads CASMVGGVAGEKLFF. The CDR3 bases are TGTGCCAGCATGGTTGGGGGGGTCGCCGGAGAAAAACTGTTTTTT.

A few counts support this clone. CDR3 region: CASSPRDSPYEQFF. CDR3 in DNA: TGTGCCAGCAGCCCCCGCGATAGCCCCTATGAGCAGTTCTTC. This chain joins TRBV3-1 (or the pseudogene TRBV3-2) and TRBJ2-1; D not resolved. Between the trimmed V and J ends, which lost 4 bases and 8 bases, there was a span of 15 bases. Germline values: CDR1 LGHDT, CDR2 YNNKEL (reference sequence). The length of the CDR3 is 14 residues.